The rows below give T cell receptor beta chains drawn from one sample of a study of cytomegalovirus exposure and HLA in healthy donors. Produced via immunoSEQ multiplex PCR; TCRdb's table is partial and in-frame only. The top ten clones hold roughly 0.24% of a sample with about 250,000 clones, about 85% of them seen once. What was sequenced was PBMCs. These receptors came from a girl under 10 years old in good health and CMV-seronegative. Each CDR3 is given with its conserved first and last residue. The order of the fields is J gene, CDR3 length, V gene, D gene, clone size, CDR3 protein, CDR3 DNA. D genes are given only for firm matches. Size is omitted from some rows. Given values are once, few, many or a class for expanded clones.

J: TRBJ2-6
length: 17
V: TRBV5-4
D: TRBD1
size: -
CDR3: CASSLRARGYGANVLTF
DNA: TGTGCCAGCAGCTTAAGGGCCAGGGGGTATGGGGCCAACGTCCTGACTTTC

J: TRBJ2-1
length: 13
V: TRBV6-5
D: TRBD1
size: -
CDR3: CASSYWTGNEQFF
DNA: TGTGCCAGCAGTTACTGGACAGGGAATGAGCAGTTCTTC

J: TRBJ2-1
length: 15
V: TRBV6-6
D: TRBD2
size: -
CDR3: CASTRSGGSYNEQFF
DNA: TGTGCCAGCACCCGCAGCGGGGGCTCCTACAATGAGCAGTTCTTC

J: TRBJ1-2
length: 13
V: TRBV30
D: -
size: -
CDR3: CAWSGRPNYGYTF
DNA: TGTGCCTGGTCAGGGCGCCCTAACTATGGCTACACCTTC

J: TRBJ1-4
length: 15
V: TRBV6-5
D: -
size: -
CDR3: CASSYGGGVPEKLFF
DNA: TGTGCCAGCAGTTACGGGGGAGGAGTACCTGAAAAACTGTTTTTT

J: TRBJ2-3
length: 15
V: TRBV7-2
D: TRBD2
size: few
CDR3: CASSLTSGGLDTQYF
DNA: TGTGCCAGCAGCTTGACTAGCGGGGGCCTAGATACGCAGTATTTT

J: TRBJ1-1
length: 14
V: TRBV7-9
D: -
size: -
CDR3: CASTDGRGNTEAFF
DNA: TGTGCCAGCACCGACGGGCGGGGGAACACTGAAGCTTTCTTT

J: TRBJ1-1
length: 14
V: TRBV29-1
D: TRBD1
size: -
CDR3: CSVGAGGRNPEAFF
DNA: TGCAGCGTGGGCGCAGGGGGCAGGAACCCTGAAGCTTTCTTT

J: TRBJ2-2
length: 17
V: TRBV6-7
D: -
size: -
CDR3: CASSYSPGTTNTGELFF
DNA: TGTGCCAGCAGTTACTCTCCCGGGACAACGAACACCGGGGAGCTGTTTTTT

J: TRBJ2-7
length: 16
V: TRBV6-6
D: TRBD2
size: -
CDR3: CASSRAPGLASYEQYF
DNA: TGTGCCAGCAGTCGCGCCCCGGGACTAGCCTCCTACGAGCAGTACTTC

J: TRBJ1-1
length: 16
V: TRBV2
D: TRBD1
size: few
CDR3: CASSEIKRGPNTEAFF
DNA: TGTGCCAGCAGTGAAATTAAAAGGGGGCCGAACACTGAAGCTTTCTTT

J: TRBJ1-6
length: 15
V: TRBV5-8
D: TRBD1
size: -
CDR3: CASSSGQKLNSPLHF
DNA: TGTGCCAGCAGCTCGGGACAGAAGCTTAATTCACCCCTCCACTTT